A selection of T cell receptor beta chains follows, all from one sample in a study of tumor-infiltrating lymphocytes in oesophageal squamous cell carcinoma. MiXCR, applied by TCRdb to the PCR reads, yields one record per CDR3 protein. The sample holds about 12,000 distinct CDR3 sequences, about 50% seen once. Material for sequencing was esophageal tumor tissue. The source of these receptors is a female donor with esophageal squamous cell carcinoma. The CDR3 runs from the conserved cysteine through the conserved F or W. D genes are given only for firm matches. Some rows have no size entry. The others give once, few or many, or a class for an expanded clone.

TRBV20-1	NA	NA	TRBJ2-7	TGCAGTGCTTCTGACCACGAGCAGTACTTC	CSASDHEQYF
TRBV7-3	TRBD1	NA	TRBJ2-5	TGTGCCAGCAGCTTAACGCCGACAGGGAGCCAAGAGACCCAGTACTTC	CASSLTPTGSQETQYF
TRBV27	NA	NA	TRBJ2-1	TGTGCCAGCAGTTCGACTAGAGGGGGGACCCAGAACTTC	CASSSTRGGTQNF
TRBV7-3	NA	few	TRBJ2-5	TGTGCCAGCAGCCGTCACATGGGAGAGACCCAGTACTTC	CASSRHMGETQYF
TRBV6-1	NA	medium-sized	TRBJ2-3	TGTGCCAGCAAAACACAGGGAGGTTTCGCAGATACGCAGTATTTT	CASKTQGGFADTQYF
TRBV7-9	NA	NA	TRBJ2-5	TGTGCCAGCAGCTTTGCCGAGACGAATTCACCCCTCCACTTC	CASSFAETNSPLHF
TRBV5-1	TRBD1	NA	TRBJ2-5	TGCGCCAGCAGCTCGACAGGGATCGGGCAAGAGACCCAGTACTTC	CASSSTGIGQETQYF
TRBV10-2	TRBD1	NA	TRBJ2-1	TGCGCCAGCTGGACAGGCCCCTACAATGAGCAGTTCTTC	CASWTGPYNEQFF
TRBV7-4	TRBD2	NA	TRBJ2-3	TGTGCCAGCAGCTTAACGGTGTTAGCGGGACTTTCTTACACAGATACGCAGTATTTT	CASSLTVLAGLSYTDTQYF
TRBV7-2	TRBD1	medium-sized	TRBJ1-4	TGTGCCAGCAAAAAGGGGGCGGCGGTTGGAACTAATGAAAAACTGTTTTTT	CASKKGAAVGTNEKLFF
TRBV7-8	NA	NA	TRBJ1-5	TGTGCCAGCAGCTTAGGGGTCCTCCTAGCCAATCAGCCCCAGCATTTT	CASSLGVLLANQPQHF
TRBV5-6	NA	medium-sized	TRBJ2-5	TGTGCCAGCAGAAAGGGGAAGACCCAGTACTTC	CASRKGKTQYF
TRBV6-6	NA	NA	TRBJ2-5	TGTGCCAGCAGTTACGGTTACAGCAAAGAGACCCAGTACTTC	CASSYGYSKETQYF
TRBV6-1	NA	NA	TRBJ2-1	TGTGCCAGCAGTGAACTACTAGATTGGGGGTTGAAGTTCTTC	CASSELLDWGLKFF
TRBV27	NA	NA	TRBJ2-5	TGTGCCAGCAGTTTACAGGGCCCCTCTAGGGAGACCCAGTACTTC	CASSLQGPSRETQYF
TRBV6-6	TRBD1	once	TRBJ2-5	TGTGCCAGCAGGCTAGCAGGGGGAGTGGAGACCCAGTACTTC	CASRLAGGVETQYF
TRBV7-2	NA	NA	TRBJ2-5	TGTGCCAGCAGCTTAGGGGGCGGGCAGTACTTC	CASSLGGGQYF
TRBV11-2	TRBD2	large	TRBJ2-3	TGTGCCAGTTTAGCGGGAAGTAAAACAGATACGCAGTATTTT	CASLAGSKTDTQYF
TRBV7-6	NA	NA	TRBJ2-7	TGTGCCAGCAGCTTAGGACGGATCCGGGCGGGGTCCACAGATACGCAGTACTTC	CASSLGRIRAGSTDTQYF
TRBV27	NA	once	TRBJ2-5	TGTGCCAGCAGTTTAGGTTCCTCACCGGGAGAGCAGTACTTC	CASSLGSSPGEQYF
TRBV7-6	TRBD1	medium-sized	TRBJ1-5	TGTGCCAGCAGCCCCCAACTGGCACAGGGGACGTCGCAACACTTCAATCAGCCCCAGCATTTT	CASSPQLAQGTSQHFNQPQHF
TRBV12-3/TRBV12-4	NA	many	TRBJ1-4	TGTGCCAGCAGTTTTTGGGACCGGGCGCTCGGTGAAAAACTGTTTTTT	CASSFWDRALGEKLFF
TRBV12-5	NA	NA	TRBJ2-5	TGTGCTAGTGGTTTGGCACAGGAAGAGACCCAGTACTTC	CASGLAQEETQYF
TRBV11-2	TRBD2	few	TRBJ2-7	TGTGCCAGCAGCTTAAGGGATTCTAGCGGGGGCGCCGTTTTGTTCTTC	CASSLRDSSGGAVLFF
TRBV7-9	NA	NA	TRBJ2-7	TGTGCCAGCAGCTTTCGAGGGACCTACGAGCAGTACTTC	CASSFRGTYEQYF
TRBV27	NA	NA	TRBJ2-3	TGTGCCAGCAGTCCCAACACAGATACGCAGTATTTT	CASSPNTDTQYF
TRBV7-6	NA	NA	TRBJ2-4	TGTGCCAGCAGCCCCCCTGGGTGGAACATTCAGTACTTC	CASSPPGWNIQYF
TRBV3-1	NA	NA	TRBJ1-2	TGTGCCAGCAGCCAAGGAACACAGAAGTTCTATGGCTACACCTTC	CASSQGTQKFYGYTF
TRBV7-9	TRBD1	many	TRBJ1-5	TGTGCCAGCAGCCCAGGGACAGGGGGCAATCAGCCCCAGCATTTT	CASSPGTGGNQPQHF
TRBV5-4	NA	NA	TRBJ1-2	TGTGCCAGCAGCGTGGTAGGCAGGGTTAACTATGGCTACACCTTC	CASSVVGRVNYGYTF
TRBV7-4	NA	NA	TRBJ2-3	TGTGCCAGCAGCTTAGGTTCAGGAAGTTTTCCAGATACGCAGTATTTT	CASSLGSGSFPDTQYF
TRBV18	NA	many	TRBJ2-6	TGTGCCAGCTCACCTGGGGGCCAGGCTGGGGCCAACGTCCTGACTTTC	CASSPGGQAGANVLTF
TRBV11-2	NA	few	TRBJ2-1	TGTGCCAGCAGCTTAAGCCGGGGCGACTACAATGAGCAGTTCTTC	CASSLSRGDYNEQFF